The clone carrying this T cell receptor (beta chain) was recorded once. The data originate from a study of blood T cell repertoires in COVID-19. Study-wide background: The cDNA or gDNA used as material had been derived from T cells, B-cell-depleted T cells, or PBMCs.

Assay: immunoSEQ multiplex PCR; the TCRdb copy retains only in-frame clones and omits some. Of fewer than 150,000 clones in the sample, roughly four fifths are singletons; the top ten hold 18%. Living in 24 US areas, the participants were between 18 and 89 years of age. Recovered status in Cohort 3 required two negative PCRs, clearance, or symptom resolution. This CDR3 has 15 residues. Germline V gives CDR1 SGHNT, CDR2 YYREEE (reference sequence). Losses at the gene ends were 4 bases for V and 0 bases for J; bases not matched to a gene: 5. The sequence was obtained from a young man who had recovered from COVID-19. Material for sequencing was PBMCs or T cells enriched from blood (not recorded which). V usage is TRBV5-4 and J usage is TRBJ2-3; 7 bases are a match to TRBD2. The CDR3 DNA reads TGTGCCAGCAGCCCCTCTAGCGGTAGCACAGATACGCAGTATTTT. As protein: CASSPSSGSTDTQYF.